Presented here are 29 T cell receptor beta chains from one specimen sequenced in a study of Graves' ophthalmopathy and Graves' hyperthyroidism. Researchers took RNA transcripts and amplified TCR beta CDR3 regions from them. RT-PCR in the first round used HTBI primers; a second-round multiplex PCR followed. One entry per CDR3 protein, called by TCRdb with MiXCR from the multiplex PCR reads. The table records about 210,000 distinct CDR3 sequences, under 30% of them present only once. The source material was peripheral blood. These receptor sequences come from a man between 50 and 59 years old with Graves' ophthalmopathy.

This clonotype was counted many times. The genes are TRBV28 and TRBJ2-2; TRBD1 matches at 7 bases. Germline lookup yields CDR1 MDHEN and CDR2 SYDVKM. Germline trimming cut 5 bases from V and 6 bases from J; bases unmatched to any gene: 3. The CDR3 is 13 amino acids. The CDR3 DNA reads TGTGCCAGCAGTACGACAGGGTCCGGGGAGCTGTTTTTT. Translation: CASSTTGSGELFF. Using reference TRBV28 and TRBJ2-2 for the parts outside the CDR3, the full variable domain is DVKVTQSSRYLVKRTGEKVFLECVQDMDHENMFWYRQDPGLGLRLIYFSYDVKMKEKGDIPEGYSVSREKKERFSLILESASTNQTSMYLCASSTTGSGELFFGEGSRLTVL.

V and J are TRBV6-7 and TRBJ1-1; unclear D gene. TRBV6-7 is given ORF status, its function remaining uncertain. CDR3 size: 12 residues. Trimming cost V 5 bases and J 1 base, with 5 bases left between them. The CDR3 DNA follows: TGTGCCAGCAGTAGGAAGAACACTGAAGCTTTCTTT. Translation: CASSRKNTEAFF.

In this sample, this clonotype turned up many times. The CDR3 bases are TGCAGTGCTAGAGACCCGACGCGGACGGGGGAGCAGTACTTC. Protein product: CSARDPTRTGEQYF. The rearrangement uses TRBV20-1 and TRBJ2-7; TRBD2 is a possible D gene (5 bases). V shed 0 bases and J shed 7 bases, with 16 bases lying between them. The CDR3 covers 14 residues. Germline values: CDR1 DFQATT, CDR2 SNEGSKA (reference sequence).

This rearrangement joins TRBV25-1 to TRBJ2-5, with 8 positions matching TRBD2. V gave up 3 bases and J gave up 5 bases; unmatched junction bases: 14. This CDR3 region has 17 residues. Germline V lookup: CDR1 MGHDK, CDR2 SYGVNS. The CDR3 reads CASSDTSEGGRLETQYF. CDR3 nucleotide sequence: TGTGCCAGCAGTGATACCTCGGAGGGCGGGAGGTTGGAGACCCAGTACTTC.

V is TRBV6-5 and J is TRBJ1-5; possible D gene TRBD1, 6 bases. Looked up from germline, CDR1 is MNHEY and CDR2 is SVGAGI. This CDR3 spans 16 amino acids. V lost 4 bases and J lost 1, with 14 bases in between. The CDR3 nucleotides are TGTGCCAGCAGTTCCTACAGGGTTTCCAGCAATCAGCCCCAGCATTTT. Amino acids: CASSSYRVSSNQPQHF.

This clonotype was counted once. The V gene is TRBV9, the J gene TRBJ2-5; TRBD2 aligns across 10 bases. The CDR3 is 15 residues long. Germline V gene sequence: CDR1 SGDLS, CDR2 YYNGEE. V lost 4 bases to trimming and J lost 2 bases; unmatched junction nucleotides: 5. CDR3 in amino acids: CASSTPTSGQETQYF. Written as DNA, the CDR3 is TGTGCCAGCAGCACCCCGACTAGCGGGCAAGAGACCCAGTACTTC.

Many counts were recorded for this clonotype. Germline is not matched at one junction end, which may reflect a read error. The gene calls are TRBV30 and TRBJ2-4; 10 nucleotides align to TRBD1. The CDR3 covers 12 residues. Germline lookup yields CDR1 GTSNPN and CDR2 SVGIG (reference sequence). CDR3 nucleotide sequence: TGTGCCTGGAGCACACCGACAGGGGGCTTTATCTTC. It codes for CAWSTPTGGFIF.

V usage is TRBV7-2 and J usage is TRBJ2-5; D may correspond to TRBD1 or TRBD2 (5 bases each). This CDR3 has 16 residues. V was shortened by 1 base and J by 1 base, with 13 bases between the two germline ends. CDR1 SGHTA and CDR2 FQGNSA come from the germline V gene. The CDR3 DNA reads TGTGCCAGCAGCTTAGTTGTCGGGGCGAGCCAAGAGACCCAGTACTTC. This encodes CASSLVVGASQETQYF.

This clonotype was seen many times. The chain is built from TRBV29-1 and TRBJ1-5; no clear D. Trimming removed 3 bases from V and 4 bases from J, with 10 bases in between. CDR1 SQVTM and CDR2 ANQGSEA come from the germline V gene. The CDR3 sequence is 13 residues long. The CDR3 coding sequence is TGCAGCGTTGAGGTAGGCCTGAATCAGCCCCAGCATTTT. This gives the protein CSVEVGLNQPQHF.

This clonotype was found a few times. One junction end disagrees with the germline gene, perhaps due to a read error. The chain is built from TRBV15 and TRBJ2-4; D is perhaps TRBD1 (6 bases). Per germline, CDR1 LNHNV and CDR2 YYDKDF (reference sequence). CDR3 size: 13 residues. CDR3 DNA: TGTGCCACCAGCAGAGGGACAGCAATGGGGTGGGACTTC. Residues: CATSRGTAMGWDF.

This clonotype occurred many times. The rearrangement joins TRBV28 to TRBJ2-7; a possible D gene is TRBD2 (5 bases). The V end was cut by 5 bases, the J end by 5 bases, with 16 bases between. Germline lookup yields CDR1 MDHEN and CDR2 SYDVKM. There are 14 residues in the CDR3. Written as DNA, the CDR3 is TGTGCCAGCAGTAGGTCGGGAAGGACCCACGAGCAGTACTTC. This codes for CASSRSGRTHEQYF.

There are many counts of this clonotype. This chain connects TRBV6-1 to TRBJ2-7, with 9 bases fitting TRBD2. The CDR3 is 18 residues long. Germline CDR1 and CDR2: MNHNS and SASEGT. V lost 4 bases to trimming and J lost 4 bases; unmatched junction nucleotides: 17. The CDR3 coding sequence is TGTGCCAGCAGTGTTCGCCTACCTCTAGCGGGATATTTGTACGAGCAGTACTTC. It encodes CASSVRLPLAGYLYEQYF.

This clonotype was seen a handful of times. V gene TRBV6-1 combines with J gene TRBJ2-5; D may be TRBD2 (6 bases). From germline, CDR1 is MNHNS and CDR2 SASEGT. Trimming shortened V by 6 bases and J by 1 base, and 12 bases separated the two germline ends. The CDR3 has 14 amino acids. CDR3 nucleotides: TGTGCCAGCAGCCCGGGACTCATCCAAGAGACCCAGTACTTC. It yields the protein CASSPGLIQETQYF.

V is TRBV25-1 and J is TRBJ1-6; D is unclear. V dropped 3 bases and J dropped 2 bases, with 8 bases sitting between them. Germline V gene sequence: CDR1 MGHDK, CDR2 SYGVNS. This CDR3 comprises 15 residues. The CDR3 here is CASSDQEAYNSPLHF. CDR3 coding DNA: TGTGCCAGCAGTGATCAAGAGGCCTATAATTCACCCCTCCACTTT.

J is TRBJ2-7 and V is TRBV28; the D is unclear. This CDR3 is 12 amino acids long. Trimming took off 2 bases at V and 6 bases at J, with 8 bases between the two ends. Germline V gene lookup returns CDR1 MDHEN and CDR2 SYDVKM. CDR3 nucleotides: TGTGCCAGCAGTTTAAAAGGCAGCGAGCAGTACTTC. Amino acid sequence: CASSLKGSEQYF.

There are many counts of this clonotype. The V gene is TRBV28, the J gene TRBJ2-5; D unresolved. CDR1 is MDHEN, CDR2 SYDVKM, per germline. V lost 3 bases, J lost 4 bases, and 15 bases lay in between. CDR3 length equals 15 residues. CDR3 DNA sequence: TGTGCCAGCAGTTTTGTCGGGCGCGACCGAGAGACCCAGTACTTC. Its protein is CASSFVGRDRETQYF.

This clonotype was counted at least ten times. V and J are TRBV11-1 and TRBJ1-2; 7 nucleotides align to TRBD1. V trimming: 5 bases; J trimming: 7 bases; junction bases outside the gene matches: 4. Looked up from germline, CDR1 is SGHAT and CDR2 is FQDESV (reference sequence). This CDR3 has 12 amino acids. For the CDR3, the DNA is TGTGCCAGCAGCAACCACAGGGGTGGCTACACCTTC. Translating gives CASSNHRGGYTF.

The table lists this clonotype with many counts. In DNA form, the CDR3 reads TGTGCCACCAGCAGAGACAGGGAAAATCAGCCCCAGCATTTT. As protein: CATSRDRENQPQHF. The chain uses TRBV15 and TRBJ1-5; D is possibly TRBD1 (5 bases). Trimming stripped 0 bases from V and 4 bases from J, with 7 bases between. The CDR3 totals 14 residues. Per germline, CDR1 LNHNV and CDR2 YYDKDF (reference sequence). The complete variable domain, with remaining parts taken from reference TRBV15 and TRBJ1-5, reads DAMVIQNPRYQVTQFGKPVTLSCSQTLNHNVMYWYQQKSSQAPKLLFHYYDKDFNNEADTPDNFQSRRPNTSFCFLDIRSPGLGDTAMYLCATSRDRENQPQHFGDGTRLSIL.

The chain joins TRBV20-1 to TRBJ1-1, with unresolved D. Trimming stripped 6 bases from V and 1 base from J, with 6 bases between. CDR1 and CDR2 from the germline V gene are DFQATT and SNEGSKA (reference sequence). The CDR3 has 11 residues. DNA for the CDR3: TGCAGTGCCGCCTCGAACACTGAAGCTTTCTTT. Translating it yields CSAASNTEAFF.

This clonotype was seen many times. The J gene is TRBJ2-5, the V gene TRBV4-1, with 14 bases identical to TRBD2. The ends lost 6 bases at V and 5 bases at J; junction bases unmatched: 5. CDR1 and CDR2 from the germline V gene are MGHRA and YSYEKL. This CDR3 contains 15 residues. CDR3 amino acids: CASRKGLAGEETQYF. CDR3 nucleotide sequence: TGCGCCAGCAGAAAGGGACTAGCGGGAGAGGAGACCCAGTACTTC.

This clonotype was detected once. V gene TRBV20-1 combines with J gene TRBJ2-7; D remains unclear. Germline CDR1 is DFQATT and CDR2 is SNEGSKA (reference sequence). V was clipped by 3 bases and J by 6 bases, with 9 bases between them. The CDR3 extends over 11 amino acids. DNA of the CDR3: TGCAGTGCTAGTCGTGACTCCGAGCAGTACTTC. This encodes CSASRDSEQYF.

V and J are TRBV7-2 and TRBJ2-7, with D possibly TRBD2 on 6 matching bases. V shed 6 bases and J shed 0 bases, with 12 bases lying between them. Germline V gene sequence: CDR1 SGHTA, CDR2 FQGNSA. The CDR3 is 14 residues long. The CDR3 sequence is CASRKGLYSYEQYF. In DNA, the CDR3 is TGTGCCAGCAGAAAGGGACTTTACTCCTACGAGCAGTACTTC.

Ten or more counts support this clonotype. The V call is TRBV19, the J call TRBJ2-7; D call uncertain. Germline V CDR1 and CDR2: LNHDA, SQIVND (reference sequence). Between the trimmed V and J ends, which lost 3 bases and 4 bases, there was a span of 13 bases. CDR3 size: 14 residues. CDR3 in amino acids: CASSIGPRGYEQYF. Here the CDR3 DNA reads TGTGCCAGTAGTATCGGGCCGAGAGGATACGAGCAGTACTTC.

This clonotype was detected many times. The chain employs TRBV20-1 and TRBJ2-7, with TRBD2 as a possible D gene (5 bases). V was trimmed by 3 bases and J by 7 bases, leaving 19 bases between them. The length of the CDR3 is 14 residues. Germline V gene lookup returns CDR1 DFQATT and CDR2 SNEGSKA (reference sequence). The CDR3 nucleotides are TGCAGTGCTAGTTATTTCACCGAGACGGGGGAGCAGTACTTC. This encodes CSASYFTETGEQYF.

This chain joins TRBV10-3 and TRBJ2-5, with D possibly matching TRBD1 (6 bases). The CDR3 length is 14 residues. V lost 2 bases and J 2 bases, leaving 9 bases between the germline ends. Germline V gene data show CDR1 as ENHRY and CDR2 as SYGVKD. Written as DNA, the CDR3 is TGTGCCATCAGTGAGCCGGACAGACAAGAGACCCAGTACTTC. Its protein is CAISEPDRQETQYF.

The table lists this clonotype with many counts. CDR3 residues: CSARDRDYGYTF. The CDR3 coding sequence is TGCAGTGCTAGGGACAGGGACTATGGCTACACCTTC. This chain joins TRBV20-1 and TRBJ1-2; 8 bases align to TRBD1. The CDR3 extends over 12 amino acids. V was clipped by 3 bases and J by 3 bases; unmatched bases: 0. Germline CDR1 reads DFQATT; CDR2 reads SNEGSKA (reference sequence).

Many counts were recorded for this clonotype. The rearrangement links TRBV6-5 to TRBJ2-7; TRBD1 or TRBD2 may be the D gene (7 bases each). The germline CDR1 and CDR2 sequences are MNHEY and SVGAGI. The germline V and J ends were trimmed by 0 bases and 7 bases, with 16 bases remaining between them. The CDR3 is made up of 15 amino acids. The chain's CDR3 is CASSYSIDREGEQYF. CDR3 bases: TGTGCCAGCAGTTACTCTATCGACAGGGAGGGAGAGCAGTACTTC.

Only one count was recorded for this clonotype. In DNA form, the CDR3 reads TGTGCCAGCAGATATTTGGCCGGGAGCAATCAGCCCCAGCATTTT. Its translation is CASRYLAGSNQPQHF. The chain uses TRBV6-2 or TRBV6-3 and TRBJ1-5; D unclear. Germline V gives CDR1 MNHEY, CDR2 SVGEGT. The V end lost 6 bases, the J end lost 1 base, and 13 bases lay between the germline ends. This CDR3 region has 15 residues.

This clonotype was counted many times. This sequence joins TRBV11-2 and TRBJ1-1; D possibly corresponds to TRBD1 (5 bases). The CDR3 is made up of 16 amino acids. The germline CDR1 and CDR2 sequences are SGHAT and FQNNGV. Trimming stripped 4 bases from V and 4 bases from J, with 19 bases between. For the CDR3, the DNA is TGTGCCAGCAGCTCATCGGCGGGGGGAAGGAGCACTGAAGCTTTCTTT. The encoded protein is CASSSSAGGRSTEAFF.